This T cell receptor (beta chain) originates from a study of CD8+ T cells in alopecia areata (dated by TCRdb to about 2018). Some background on the complete study: The treated patients took part in an open-label pilot trial in which moderate-to-severe alopecia areata was treated with oral tofacitinib at 5 to 10 mg twice daily. Tofacitinib was given for 6 to 18 months, followed by 6 months of follow-up off drug to assess delayed response and recurrence. The SALT score, which quantifies the percentage of affected scalp surface area, was used to measure disease severity in treated patients. RNA was obtained with the PAXgene miRNA kit for fixed scalp, the miRNeasy kit for PBMCs, and the RNeasy kit for mouse skin. On the human side, TCRbeta sequencing was run on scalp tissue and on sorted CD4+ and CD8+ peripheral blood T cells from healthy controls and from alopecia areata patients with either patchy or totalis/universalis disease. Scalp clonality was compared among normal scalp (n=4), patchy alopecia areata scalp (n=8), and alopecia totalis/universalis scalp (n=8). Biopsies were taken from tofacitinib-treated patients at baseline and at 4 and 24 weeks of treatment, and a later scalp biopsy was taken in several of the tofacitinib-treated patients. The study used high-throughput TCRbeta sequencing to examine T cell clonal expansion in alopecia areata, in both the C3H/HeJ mouse model and human patients. immunoSEQ multiplex PCR using 35 Vbeta forward primers and 13 Jbeta reverse primers was used to amplify TCRbeta CDR3 regions.

The time point label on this specimen signifies: roughly 24 weeks on oral tofacitinib. The label giving this sample's treatment or condition can be read as: oral pan-JAK inhibitor, 5-10 mg twice daily. Lesional scalp punch biopsies and peripheral blood were obtained from alopecia areata patients. PBMCs were isolated by density centrifugation and stained for CD3, CD4 and CD8, and CD4+ and CD8+ T cells were sorted on a FACSAria. Remarks on this clone: Its antigen is currently not known. The record has no base qualities; no much larger clone is one base away.

Its CDR3 holds 17 amino acids, cysteine through phenylalanine. The read is trimmed to its CDR3 DNA, 51 bases read in frame from base 1. The germline V gene encodes CDR1 SGHVS and CDR2 FNYEAQ. V is shortened by 4 bases, J by 4 bases, and the region joining them spans 20 bases. The library was prepared using the immunoSEQ multiplex PCR assay. For TCR sequencing, RNA was extracted from every sample and reverse transcribed into cDNA to serve as template. SuperScript III was used to make first-strand cDNA, primed with a 2:1 mix of oligo-dT and random hexamers. A synthetic immune receptor repertoire was used to gauge amplification bias, and whatever bias remained was removed computationally. In the paper's pipeline: Raw reads were preprocessed to remove errors, and CDR3 was defined according to IMGT conventions as the region from the conserved cysteine to phenylalanine. Clonality was computed by normalizing Shannon entropy by log2 of the number of productive unique TCRs and subtracting the result from 1. Whether scalp clones were CD4 or CD8 was inferred by matching scalp TCRbeta sequences against CD4 and CD8 repertoires sorted from blood. Imported from immuneACCESS, the table was reduced by TCRdb to in-frame sequences with V and J called. These copies leave out some clones; in studies compared against another copy, an unresolved V gene accounts for under half, and the cause of the remainder is not known. The DNA gave D and trimming, while V, J and clone size come from that table. This sample gives about 180,000 clones in total; approximately 53% of them show up just once. The ten largest clones capture approximately 10% of the sample.

Overall study results and their limits: The treated cohort was small, with a single nonresponder, so links between baseline CD8+ expansion and response need larger studies. During tofacitinib treatment, many expanded lesional clones remained in scalp and blood, and this persistence may partly explain relapse after treatment is stopped. Tofacitinib significantly decreased scalp clonality and the number of expanded CD8+ clones among the top 100 scalp clones. Unlike mouse skin, where gammadelta T cells dominate, normal human skin contains resident alphabeta T cells that get sequenced too, which complicates analysis of the scalp TCR repertoire. Higher clonality and more expanded CD8+ clones were observed in lesional scalp than in normal scalp, particularly in alopecia totalis/universalis, a finding suggestive of antigenic drive. TCR sequences shared between patients were less clear than in mice, possibly partly because of HLA diversity in the patient population.

The sample consisted of CD8+ T cells sorted from blood, taken at week 24, from a patient treated with tofacitinib. Here the chain combines TRBV7-6 and TRBJ2-1; the D gene lacks a confident call. The TCR was taken from a human donor with alopecia areata. Here is the DNA: TGTGCCAGCAGCTATACTCATGTGGGCTCAGGATACAATGAGCAGTTCTTC. This translates into CASSYTHVGSGYNEQFF.